This T cell receptor (beta chain) was profiled in a study of T cells after yellow fever vaccination. Many counts were recorded for this clonotype. Per germline, CDR1 DFQATT and CDR2 SNEGSKA (reference sequence). The CDR3 is 14 amino acids. The ends were cut back, 0 bases at V and 1 base at J, with 9 bases in the middle. TCRdb passed the 5' RACE reads through MiXCR, listing each CDR3 protein once. The sample has tens of thousands of distinct CDR3 sequences, about 6% seen once; the top ten hold roughly 2.2%. Sample: CD4+ T cells sorted from PBMCs, taken less than 18 days after the first yellow fever vaccination. The chain carries TRBV20-1 and TRBJ1-1, with TRBD1 as a possible D gene (6 bases). The receptor comes from a man younger than 35 who received the YFV17D yellow fever vaccine. The CDR3 loop reads CSAREGARNTEAFF. The CDR3 region has the DNA TGCAGTGCTAGAGAGGGGGCTCGGAACACTGAAGCTTTCTTT.